This T cell receptor (beta chain) was sequenced for a study of regulatory T cells in long-lasting Graves disease. Study-level background: Those Graves' patients who were newly diagnosed had been on antithyroid drugs under 3 months.

Time point indicated: newly diagnosed GD, antithyroid drugs for less than 3 months. PBMC RNA served as the TCR library source. This clonotype was seen many times. This CDR3 spans 12 amino acids. The germline CDR1 and CDR2 sequences are SGHTA and FQGNSA. V lost 0 bases and J lost 5, with 4 bases in between. Assembly of TCR beta libraries relied on iRepertoire HTBI primers together with Arm-PCR of CDR3 regions. From the multiplex PCR reads, TCRdb called clonotypes with MiXCR, one entry per CDR3 protein. The data hold hundreds of thousands of distinct CDR3 sequences, with 15% to 20% observed a single time. Another study also made use of these data, one on T cells in Graves' hyperthyroidism and ophthalmopathy.

The sequencing here drew on peripheral blood mononuclear cells (PBMCs), taken at new diagnosis, from a patient treated with antithyroid drugs. This chain uses TRBV7-2 with TRBJ2-5; D is unresolved. The sequence came from a man between 35 and 55 years old with Graves disease. This CDR3 is CASSLAVETQYF. For the CDR3, the DNA is TGTGCCAGCAGCTTAGCCGTCGAGACCCAGTACTTC.